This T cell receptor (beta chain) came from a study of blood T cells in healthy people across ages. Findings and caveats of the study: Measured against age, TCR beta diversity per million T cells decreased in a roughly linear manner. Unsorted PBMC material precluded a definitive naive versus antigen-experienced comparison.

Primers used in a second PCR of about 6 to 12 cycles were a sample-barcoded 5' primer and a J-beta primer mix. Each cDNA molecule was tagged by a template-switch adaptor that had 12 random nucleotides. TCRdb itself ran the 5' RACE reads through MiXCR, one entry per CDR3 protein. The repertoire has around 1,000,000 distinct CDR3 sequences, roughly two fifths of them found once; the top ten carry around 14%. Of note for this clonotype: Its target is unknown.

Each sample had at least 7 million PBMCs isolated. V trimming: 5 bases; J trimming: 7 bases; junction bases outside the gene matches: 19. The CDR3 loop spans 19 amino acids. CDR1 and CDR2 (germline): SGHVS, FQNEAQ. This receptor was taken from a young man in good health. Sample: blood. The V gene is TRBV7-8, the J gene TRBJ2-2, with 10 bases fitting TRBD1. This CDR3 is CASSPMQPGTGVYGGELFF. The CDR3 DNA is TGTGCCAGCAGCCCAATGCAACCCGGGACAGGGGTTTACGGCGGGGAGCTGTTTTTT.